The 20 T cell receptor beta chains reported below all come from one sample, sequenced in a study of OX40 agonist ivuxolimab in advanced cancers. Data came from immunoSEQ multiplex PCR; TCRdb stores just in-frame clones and leaves some out. The table shows about 76,000 clones, with under 90% occurring only once. The source material was CD4+ or CD8+ T cells sorted from blood, sampled in a trial of the OX40 agonist ivuxolimab. Every receptor here comes from an adult with an advanced solid tumor such as melanoma, head and neck, liver or kidney cancer.

This clone came up once. The chain has TRBV5-6 and TRBJ1-1, with D possibly being TRBD1 (5 bases). CDR3 length: 16 amino acids. Germline V gene data show CDR1 as SGHDT and CDR2 as YYEEEE. Trimming left V 3 bases short and J 1 base short, with 16 bases between. The CDR3 DNA is TGTGCCAGCAGCTGGAGGGGCGACAGAAGGAACACTGAAGCTTTCTTT. As protein: CASSWRGDRRNTEAFF.

This chain links TRBV7-9 with TRBJ2-7, with D tentatively TRBD2 (6 bases). CDR1 and CDR2 (germline): SEHNR, FQNEAQ (reference sequence). V was clipped by 3 bases and J by 6 bases, with 9 bases between them. CDR3 length equals 12 residues. The CDR3 sequence is CASSLYGGEQYF. The CDR3 DNA sequence: TGTGCCAGCAGCTTGTACGGGGGCGAGCAGTACTTC.

The chain couples TRBV9 to TRBJ2-5; perhaps D is TRBD1 or TRBD2 (5 bases each). The V gene's germline CDR1 is SGDLS and CDR2 YYNGEE. This CDR3 contains 14 residues. V lost 5 bases to trimming and J lost 5 bases, with 16 bases between them. The CDR3 nucleotides are TGTGCCAGCAGTGAATATGAGGGGCTCGAGACCCAGTACTTC. It codes for CASSEYEGLETQYF.

This clone was recorded a few times. This chain connects TRBV27 to TRBJ2-1, with D maybe TRBD1 (6 bases). This CDR3 is built from 15 residues. Germline V lookup: CDR1 MNHEY, CDR2 SMNVEV (reference sequence). V was clipped by 7 bases and J by 0 bases, with 13 bases between them. In nucleotides, the CDR3 is TGTGCCAGCACCGCAACAGGGTACTCCTACAATGAGCAGTTCTTC. Translated, it gives CASTATGYSYNEQFF.

CDR3 in DNA: TGTGCCACCAGCAGGCTTCCGGGACAGGGGGTCCAAGAGCAGTACTTC. Protein sequence: CATSRLPGQGVQEQYF. This chain uses TRBV15 with TRBJ2-7, with 11 bases matching TRBD1. V lost 3 bases to trimming and J lost 7 bases; unmatched junction nucleotides: 11. CDR3 length: 16 residues. Germline assignment: CDR1 LNHNV and CDR2 YYDKDF (reference sequence). The whole variable domain, filled in from reference TRBV15 and TRBJ2-7, reads DAMVIQNPRYQVTQFGKPVTLSCSQTLNHNVMYWYQQKSSQAPKLLFHYYDKDFNNEADTPDNFQSRRPNTSFCFLDIRSPGLGDTAMYLCATSRLPGQGVQEQYFGPGTRLTVT.

V is TRBV11-3 and J is TRBJ2-3, with D unclear. Trimming left V 5 bases short and J 6 bases short, with 9 bases between. This CDR3 contains 12 residues. Germline CDR1 and CDR2: SGHNT and YENEEA. This CDR3 is CASSLVPDTQYF. The CDR3 nucleotides read TGTGCCAGCAGCCTCGTCCCGGATACGCAGTATTTT.

The rearrangement links TRBV6-4 to TRBJ1-2; D uncertain. Germline lookup yields CDR1 MRHNA and CDR2 SNTAGT. Trimming shortened V by 2 bases and J by 8 bases, and 6 bases separated the two germline ends. The CDR3 contains 11 residues. The CDR3 sequence is CASSDGRGYTF. In nucleotides, the CDR3 is TGTGCCAGCAGTGACGGGCGGGGCTACACCTTC.

This clone appeared a single time. The V call is TRBV2, the J call TRBJ1-1; D unresolved. Germline V lookup: CDR1 SNHLY, CDR2 FYNNEI. The CDR3 spans 13 residues. V lost 11 bases to trimming and J lost 3 bases, with 16 bases between them. The DNA for the CDR3 is TGTGCCCTCTCGAAGGGTCAGGACACTGAAGCTTTCTTT. Its translation is CALSKGQDTEAFF. Full variable domain (outside the CDR3, taken from reference TRBV2 and TRBJ1-1): EPEVTQTPSHQVTQMGQEVILRCVPISNHLYFYWYRQILGQKVEFLVSFYNNEISEKSEIFDDQFSVERPDGSNFTLKIRSTKLEDSAMYFCALSKGQDTEAFFGQGTRLTVV.

J is TRBJ2-5 and V is TRBV2; D might be TRBD2 (5 bases). Trimming shortened V by 3 bases and J by 2 bases, and 10 bases separated the two germline ends. This CDR3 is built from 14 residues. Germline V gives CDR1 SNHLY, CDR2 FYNNEI. The CDR3 protein is CASSDRRSQETQYF. CDR3 sequence (DNA): TGTGCCAGCAGTGATAGGAGGTCGCAAGAGACCCAGTACTTC.

V usage is TRBV9 and J usage is TRBJ2-1, with 11 bases identical to TRBD2. Germline V lookup: CDR1 SGDLS, CDR2 YYNGEE. V shed 3 bases, J shed 3 bases, and the junction held 5 bases outside the gene matches. The CDR3 runs 16 residues. CDR3 region: CASSAVGTSGYNEQFF. CDR3 nucleotide sequence: TGTGCCAGCAGCGCCGTCGGGACTAGCGGCTACAATGAGCAGTTCTTC.

This clone was observed a handful of times. V usage is TRBV7-9 and J usage is TRBJ2-5, with 9 bases fitting TRBD2. The CDR3 has 15 amino acids. V dropped 1 base and J dropped 3; count of bases not matched to a gene: 3. Germline-derived CDR1 and CDR2 are SEHNR and FQNEAQ (reference sequence). CDR3 loop: CASSLGIAGEETQYF. Written as DNA, the CDR3 is TGTGCCAGCAGCTTAGGGATAGCGGGGGAAGAGACCCAGTACTTC.

The CDR3 DNA follows: TGTGCCAGCAGCGTAGGCCGGACTAGCGGGGGAGATACGCAGTATTTT. Translation gives CASSVGRTSGGDTQYF. The V call is TRBV9, the J call TRBJ2-3; 13 bases agree with TRBD2. CDR1 and CDR2 from the germline V gene are SGDLS and YYNGEE. Trimming took 0 bases from V and 5 from J; bases not matched to a gene: 3. This CDR3 is 16 amino acids long.

This chain connects TRBV11-3 to TRBJ1-4; no firm D call. CDR1 is SGHNT, CDR2 YENEEA, per germline. V lost 0 bases to trimming and J lost 8 bases, with 10 bases between them. The CDR3 is 14 residues long. The CDR3 protein is CASSLDPGSEKLFF. The CDR3 bases are TGTGCCAGCAGCTTAGATCCCGGAAGCGAAAAACTGTTTTTT.

The CDR3 bases are TGCGCCAGCAGCTTGATGGGGCCCGCCGAGACCCAGTACTTC. Its protein product is CASSLMGPAETQYF. The chain uses TRBV5-1 and TRBJ2-5; a weak D match, TRBD1 (5 bases). V lost 1 base and J 5 bases, leaving 12 bases between the germline ends. Germline loops: CDR1 SGHRS, CDR2 YFSETQ. This CDR3 has 14 residues.

The chain combines TRBV19 with TRBJ1-3, with TRBD1 matching 8 bases. With V trimmed by 5 bases and J by 9 bases, 12 bases remained unmatched. This CDR3 is built from 15 residues. Germline values: CDR1 LNHDA, CDR2 SQIVND (reference sequence). CDR3 in DNA: TGTGCCAGTAGTCCACCCCCAGGGGGCCTCCCCACCATATATTTT. This codes for CASSPPPGGLPTIYF.

The rearrangement uses TRBV4-1 and TRBJ2-1, with TRBD2 matching 10 bases. The junction had 2 bases not matched to a gene; V was cut back by 1 base and J by 5 bases. The germline CDR1 and CDR2 sequences are MGHRA and YSYEKL. The CDR3 loop spans 15 amino acids. The CDR3 spells CASSQVLAGDNEQFF. The CDR3 DNA reads TGCGCCAGCAGCCAAGTCCTAGCGGGAGACAATGAGCAGTTCTTC.

The chain joins TRBV9 to TRBJ1-1; the D is unclear. Germline V gene sequence: CDR1 SGDLS, CDR2 YYNGEE. This CDR3 is built from 14 residues. Trimming stripped 4 bases from V and 3 bases from J, with 13 bases between. CDR3 sequence: CASSYNGWDTEAFF. The CDR3 DNA reads as TGTGCCAGCAGCTACAATGGGTGGGACACTGAAGCTTTCTTT. Full variable domain (outside the CDR3, taken from reference TRBV9 and TRBJ1-1): DSGVTQTPKHLITATGQRVTLRCSPRSGDLSVYWYQQSLDQGLQFLIQYYNGEERAKGNILERFSAQQFPDLHSELNLSSLELGDSALYFCASSYNGWDTEAFFGQGTRLTVV.

This clone was seen only once. V is TRBV18 and J is TRBJ2-7; 8 bases are shared with TRBD1. The CDR3 runs to 16 residues. J lost 7 bases, V lost 0 bases, and 11 bases had no gene match. Germline values: CDR1 KGHSH, CDR2 LQKENI. CDR3: CASSPPDRGASSEQYF. The CDR3, as DNA: TGTGCCAGCTCACCACCCGACAGGGGTGCTAGTAGTGAGCAGTACTTC.

This rearrangement joins TRBV4-2 to TRBJ2-3, with D perhaps given as TRBD1 or TRBD2 (6 bases each). In germline, CDR1 is LGHNA, CDR2 YNFKEQ. V lost 5 bases to trimming and J lost 1 base, with 10 bases between them. The CDR3 runs to 14 residues. CDR3 DNA sequence: TGTGCCAGCAGCTCGGAGGGGGGCACAGATACGCAGTATTTT. Translation gives CASSSEGGTDTQYF.

A single count supports this clone. This chain links TRBV18 with TRBJ1-1; no clear D. The CDR3 is 12 residues long. The germline V gene has CDR1 KGHSH and CDR2 LQKENI. V was shortened by 2 bases and J by 7 bases, with 8 bases between the two germline ends. The CDR3, as DNA: TGTGCCAGCTCACCAAGGCTGGGTGAAGCTTTCTTT. Amino acid sequence: CASSPRLGEAFF.